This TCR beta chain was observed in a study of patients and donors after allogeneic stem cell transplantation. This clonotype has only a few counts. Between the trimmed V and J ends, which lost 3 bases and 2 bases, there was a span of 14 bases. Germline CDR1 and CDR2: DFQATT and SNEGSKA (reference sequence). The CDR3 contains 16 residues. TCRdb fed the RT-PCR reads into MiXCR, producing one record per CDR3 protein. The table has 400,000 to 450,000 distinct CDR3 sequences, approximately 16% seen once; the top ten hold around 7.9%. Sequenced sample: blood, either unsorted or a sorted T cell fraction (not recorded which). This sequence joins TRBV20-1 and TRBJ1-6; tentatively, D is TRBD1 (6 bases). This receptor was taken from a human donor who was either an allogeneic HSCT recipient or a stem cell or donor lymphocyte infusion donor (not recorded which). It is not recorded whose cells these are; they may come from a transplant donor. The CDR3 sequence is CSASRTAGPYNSPLHF. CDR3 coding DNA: TGCAGTGCTAGTCGGACAGCGGGCCCCTATAATTCACCCCTCCACTTT.